Each of the 28 T cell receptor beta chains below was sequenced from the same sample in a study of T cells after yellow fever vaccination. In TCRdb, the 5' RACE reads were re-called with MiXCR into one record per CDR3 protein. The sample has roughly 74,000 distinct CDR3 sequences, approximately 7.7% seen once. The starting material was CD8+ T cells sorted from PBMCs, obtained more than 4 days after the first yellow fever vaccination. The receptors come from a man aged 18 to 29 who received the YFV17D yellow fever vaccine.

This clonotype occurred many times. The chain carries TRBV7-9 and TRBJ2-7; no firm D call. V was pared by 6 bases and J by 0 bases, with 6 bases between. Germline V CDR1 and CDR2: SEHNR, FQNEAQ (reference sequence). The CDR3 has 12 residues. CDR3 residues: CASSPSSYEQYF. The CDR3 nucleotides read TGTGCCAGCAGTCCGAGCTCCTACGAGCAGTACTTC.

The CDR3 spells CSVEDVGDSYEQYF. As DNA, the CDR3 is TGCAGCGTTGAAGATGTCGGGGACTCCTACGAGCAGTACTTC. The chain recombines TRBV29-1 with TRBJ2-7; possibly TRBD2 for D (5 bases). The V end was cut by 0 bases, the J end by 0 bases, with 9 bases between. Germline-derived CDR1 and CDR2 are SQVTM and ANQGSEA. This CDR3 spans 14 amino acids.

The genes are TRBV19 and TRBJ2-1, with D possibly being TRBD1 or TRBD2 (5 bases each). Trimming removed 4 bases at V and 4 bases at J, with 11 bases between. Germline V gives CDR1 LNHDA, CDR2 SQIVND (reference sequence). The CDR3 is made up of 14 amino acids. CDR3 nucleotides: TGTGCCAGTAGTAGGGGGAGTGTTTACAATGAGCAGTTCTTC. Translated: CASSRGSVYNEQFF. The full variable domain, in which reference TRBV19 and TRBJ2-1 provide the parts outside the CDR3, is DGGITQSPKYLFRKEGQNVTLSCEQNLNHDAMYWYRQDPGQGLRLIYYSQIVNDFQKGDIAEGYSVSREKKESFPLTVTSAQKNPTAFYLCASSRGSVYNEQFFGPGTRLTVL.

The rearrangement links TRBV7-9 to TRBJ2-7; TRBD1 is a possible D gene (5 bases). Trimming took 5 bases from V and 0 from J, leaving 14 bases between them. Germline loops: CDR1 SEHNR, CDR2 FQNEAQ (reference sequence). The CDR3 loop spans 15 amino acids. The CDR3: CASSRDRGASYEQYV. The CDR3, as DNA: TGTGCCAGCAGCCGCGACCGTGGGGCCTCCTACGAGCAGTACGTC.

This clonotype was counted many times. This chain links TRBV7-9 with TRBJ1-6; the D gene is possibly TRBD1 (5 bases). The germline V gene encodes CDR1 SEHNR and CDR2 FQNEAQ (reference sequence). The CDR3 loop spans 15 amino acids. The V end lost 0 bases, the J end lost 8 bases, and 11 bases lay between the germline ends. The CDR3 loop reads CASSLAELGDSPLHF. CDR3 sequence (DNA): TGTGCCAGCAGCTTAGCGGAGTTGGGGGATTCACCCCTCCACTTT.

This clonotype was observed many times. The chain has TRBV5-1 and TRBJ2-5; D perhaps matches TRBD1 (5 bases). From germline, CDR1 is SGHRS and CDR2 YFSETQ. Trimming left V 1 base short and J 5 bases short, with 12 bases between. The CDR3 consists of 14 residues. The CDR3 nucleotides read TGCGCCAGCAGCTTGTATGGACAACCGGAGACCCAGTACTTC. This gives the protein CASSLYGQPETQYF.

This clonotype has more than one count but fewer than ten. The chain joins TRBV18 to TRBJ2-2, with 7 bases aligning to TRBD2. With 3 bases clipped from V and 6 bases from J, the junction kept 16 bases outside the gene matches. The CDR3 extends over 18 amino acids. Germline CDR1 reads KGHSH; CDR2 reads LQKENI. CDR3 nucleotides: TGTGCCAGCTCACCCACCGGGGGGACGTACCTCTTCGCCGGGGAGCTGTTTTTT. Protein product: CASSPTGGTYLFAGELFF.

This clonotype was picked up many times. J is TRBJ2-1 and V is TRBV5-1; D is unclear. Trimming pared 2 bases from V and 6 bases from J, leaving 6 bases between. The germline V gene encodes CDR1 SGHRS and CDR2 YFSETQ. The CDR3 is made up of 12 amino acids. Here the CDR3 reads CASSFPGNEQFF. DNA for the CDR3: TGCGCCAGCAGCTTCCCCGGCAATGAGCAGTTCTTC.

This clonotype was observed a few times. V and J are TRBV13 and TRBJ1-6; a possible D gene is TRBD1 (6 bases). V lost 3 bases and J 5 bases, leaving 14 bases between the germline ends. From germline, CDR1 is PRHDT and CDR2 FYEKMQ (reference sequence). CDR3 length equals 16 residues. In DNA form, the CDR3 reads TGTGCCAGCAGCTTGGGCCCGCGGACAGATAATTCACCCCTCCACTTT. Its translation is CASSLGPRTDNSPLHF.

This clonotype was counted between two and nine times. The chain recombines TRBV4-2 with TRBJ2-3; 7 nucleotides line up with TRBD1. This CDR3 is 15 amino acids long. The ends lost 4 bases at V and 5 bases at J; junction bases unmatched: 9. Germline CDR1 and CDR2: LGHNA and YNFKEQ. The CDR3 DNA reads TGTGCCAGCAGCCCCATAGCAGGGGGTATAGATACGCAGTATTTT. Its translation is CASSPIAGGIDTQYF.

This clonotype was seen only a few times. This CDR3 reads CASRSSQGIDPNYGYTF. The DNA of the CDR3 is TGTGCCAGTAGAAGCTCACAGGGGATTGATCCTAACTATGGCTACACCTTC. The J gene is TRBJ1-2, the V gene TRBV19; TRBD1 agrees at 7 bases. The germline V gene has CDR1 LNHDA and CDR2 SQIVND (reference sequence). This CDR3 has 17 amino acids. After removal of 6 bases from V and 0 bases from J, the junction contained 13 bases not matched to a gene.

This rearrangement joins TRBV7-2 to TRBJ2-3, with 9 bases lining up with TRBD1. Unmatched junction bases numbered 3, after V lost 3 bases and J lost 2 bases. Germline V CDR1 and CDR2: SGHTA, FQGNSA. This CDR3 has 15 amino acids. Written as DNA, the CDR3 is TGTGCCAGCAGCTTGACAGGGGGAAACACAGATACGCAGTATTTT. Translated, it gives CASSLTGGNTDTQYF.

This clonotype was seen many times. V is TRBV12-3 or TRBV12-4 and J is TRBJ2-3, with 7 bases fitting TRBD1. The V and J ends lost 5 bases and 4 bases, in that order; junction bases with no gene match: 9. The CDR3 is 15 residues long. CDR3 region: CASSQDRVSADTQYF. The CDR3 DNA sequence: TGTGCCAGCAGTCAAGACAGGGTGTCGGCAGATACGCAGTATTTT.

This sequence joins TRBV27 and TRBJ1-4; a weak D match, TRBD1 (6 bases). The CDR3 consists of 13 residues. Germline assignment: CDR1 MNHEY and CDR2 SMNVEV (reference sequence). V dropped 6 bases and J dropped 4 bases, with 9 bases sitting between them. The DNA for the CDR3 is TGTGCCAGCAGGCAGGGGATTAATGAAAAACTGTTTTTT. It is translated as CASRQGINEKLFF.

This clonotype was seen only a few times. The chain combines TRBV25-1 with TRBJ2-7; weak D call: TRBD1 (5 bases). The CDR3 is made up of 12 amino acids. Germline V gene lookup returns CDR1 MGHDK and CDR2 SYGVNS. V was cut by 3 bases and J by 7 bases, with 10 bases left in between. The CDR3 here is CASSESGKEQYV. For the CDR3, the DNA is TGTGCCAGCAGTGAGTCAGGGAAGGAGCAGTACGTC.

This clonotype was seen a few times. The chain recombines TRBV5-1 with TRBJ2-2; 9 bases are a match to TRBD2. CDR1 and CDR2 from the germline V gene are SGHRS and YFSETQ. The V gene end was trimmed by 2 bases and the J gene end by 1 base; junction bases not matched to a gene: 12. The CDR3 contains 19 residues. This CDR3 is CASSFSLAGPKLNTGELFF. The CDR3 region has the DNA TGCGCCAGCAGCTTTTCACTAGCGGGCCCAAAGTTGAACACCGGGGAGCTGTTTTTT.

The chain joins TRBV7-8 to TRBJ2-3; D ambiguous. The CDR3 covers 16 residues. Trimming cost V 5 bases and J 4 bases, with 19 bases left between them. CDR1 SGHVS and CDR2 FQNEAQ come from the germline V gene. CDR3 amino acids: CASSRLRGRLADTQYF. In DNA, the CDR3 is TGTGCCAGCAGCCGCCTCAGAGGTCGATTGGCAGATACGCAGTATTTT.

This clonotype was counted at least ten times. The chain carries TRBV2 and TRBJ2-2; 9 bases fit TRBD2. The CDR3 covers 15 residues. Germline CDR1 reads SNHLY; CDR2 reads FYNNEI. The V gene end was trimmed by 5 bases and the J gene end by 6 bases; junction bases not matched to a gene: 7. The CDR3 bases are TGTGCCAGCAGTCCTGGACTAGCGCTGGCCGGGGAGCTGTTTTTT. This encodes CASSPGLALAGELFF.

This clonotype came up many times. The chain employs TRBV6-4 and TRBJ2-2, with D tentatively TRBD1 (5 bases). The CDR3 runs 15 residues. Deletions cut 0 bases from V and 1 base from J, with 6 bases between. Germline V lookup: CDR1 MRHNA, CDR2 SNTAGT. CDR3 sequence: CASSDSGENTGELFF. The CDR3 region has the DNA TGTGCCAGCAGTGACTCAGGGGAGAACACCGGGGAGCTGTTTTTT.

This rearrangement joins TRBV29-1 to TRBJ2-3; D unclear. V lost 6 bases to trimming and J lost 5 bases, with 12 bases between them. This CDR3 has 12 residues. CDR1 and CDR2 from the germline V gene are SQVTM and ANQGSEA. DNA for the CDR3: TGCAGCGTCCCCCGAACCGGAGATACGCAGTATTTT. Its protein is CSVPRTGDTQYF.

This clonotype occurred a few times. The genes are TRBV5-1 and TRBJ2-1; perhaps TRBD2 as D (5 bases). Between the trimmed V and J ends, which lost 0 bases and 2 bases, there was a span of 9 bases. CDR1 SGHRS and CDR2 YFSETQ come from the germline V gene. CDR3 length equals 15 residues. The CDR3 spells CASSLAQRPYNEQFF. DNA for the CDR3: TGCGCCAGCAGCTTGGCCCAGCGGCCCTACAATGAGCAGTTCTTC.

This clonotype was recorded a few times. The junction differs from germline at one of its ends, possibly a read error. The gene calls are TRBV7-7 and TRBJ2-3, with D unclear. The CDR3 has 15 residues. CDR1 and CDR2 (germline): SSHAT, FNYEAQ (reference sequence). The CDR3 sequence is CASSLTDPYRDTQYF. DNA of the CDR3: TGTGCTAGCAGTCTGACGGATCCCTATCGAGATACGCAGTATTTT.

This clonotype was seen more than once but under ten times. The chain is built from TRBV4-3 and TRBJ1-3; D is undetermined. The germline V gene has CDR1 LGHNA and CDR2 YSLEER. Trimming took 0 bases from V and 1 from J, leaving 13 bases between them. The CDR3 is 17 residues long. CDR3 sequence: CASSQDPGSSSGNTIYF. DNA for the CDR3: TGCGCCAGCAGCCAAGATCCCGGGAGCTCGTCTGGAAACACCATATATTTT.

This clonotype was counted at least ten times. The V gene is TRBV15, the J gene TRBJ1-1; maybe TRBD1 (5 bases). Trimming took off 5 bases at V and 7 bases at J, with 20 bases between the two ends. In germline, CDR1 is LNHNV, CDR2 YYDKDF (reference sequence). This CDR3 has 15 residues. The chain's CDR3 is CATSYSHPGTNEAFF. The CDR3 region has the DNA TGTGCCACCAGCTACTCCCACCCGGGGACGAATGAAGCTTTCTTT. Variable domain in full (rest from reference TRBV15 and TRBJ1-1): DAMVIQNPRYQVTQFGKPVTLSCSQTLNHNVMYWYQQKSSQAPKLLFHYYDKDFNNEADTPDNFQSRRPNTSFCFLDIRSPGLGDTAMYLCATSYSHPGTNEAFFGQGTRLTVV.

The chain couples TRBV27 to TRBJ2-7; 7 bases are a match to TRBD2. CDR1 and CDR2 from the germline V gene are MNHEY and SMNVEV (reference sequence). The CDR3 totals 15 residues. V lost 2 bases and J lost 4; bases outside the gene matches: 8. The CDR3 DNA follows: TGTGCCAGCAGTTTAATGGGTCGGGGGGTATACGAGCAGTACTTC. As protein: CASSLMGRGVYEQYF.

The table lists this clonotype with many counts. This sequence joins TRBV5-1 and TRBJ2-1; 14 positions match TRBD2. Germline V CDR1 and CDR2: SGHRS, YFSETQ. This CDR3 is 14 amino acids long. J gave up 10 bases and V 4 bases, and 4 bases lay outside the gene matches. This CDR3 reads CASSGGLAGAEQFF. The CDR3, as DNA: TGCGCCAGCAGCGGGGGACTAGCGGGGGCGGAGCAGTTCTTC.

In this sample, this clonotype turned up many times. The chain has TRBV21-1 and TRBJ1-2; the table's D call of TRBD1 was not tested on the DNA. TRBV21-1 is a pseudogene locus. The length of the CDR3 is 16 residues. This CDR3 is CASSKVVRGLERGYTF. CDR3 nucleotides: TGTGCCAGCAGCAAAGTCGTTCGGGGGCTGGAGCGTGGCTACACCTTC.

This clonotype was observed a handful of times. The rearrangement joins TRBV27 to TRBJ2-5, with D hard to call. The CDR3 has 12 amino acids. V was shortened by 10 bases and J by 4 bases, with 13 bases between the two germline ends. The V gene's germline CDR1 is MNHEY and CDR2 SMNVEV (reference sequence). CDR3 loop: CATMGMGETQYF. The CDR3 nucleotides read TGTGCCACGATGGGGATGGGAGAGACCCAGTACTTC.